What follows describes a single T cell receptor beta chain. These data belong to a study of blood T cell repertoires in COVID-19. TCRdb's copy holds only in-frame clones and misses some; the assay was immunoSEQ multiplex PCR. The sample includes approximately 190,000 clones, less than 90% of them seen just once. Germline assignment: CDR1 SGHTA and CDR2 FQGTGA. Trimming pared 4 bases from V and 7 bases from J, leaving 13 bases between. This CDR3 contains 13 residues. The chain uses TRBV7-3 and TRBJ1-2, with a possible D match to TRBD1 (6 bases). The sample comprised PBMCs or T cells enriched from blood (not recorded which). The clonotype was recovered from a woman aged 30 to 39 who had been exposed to COVID-19. DNA for the CDR3: TGTGCCAGCAGCTCCGGACAGACTGGTGGCTACACCTTC. Amino acid sequence: CASSSGQTGGYTF.